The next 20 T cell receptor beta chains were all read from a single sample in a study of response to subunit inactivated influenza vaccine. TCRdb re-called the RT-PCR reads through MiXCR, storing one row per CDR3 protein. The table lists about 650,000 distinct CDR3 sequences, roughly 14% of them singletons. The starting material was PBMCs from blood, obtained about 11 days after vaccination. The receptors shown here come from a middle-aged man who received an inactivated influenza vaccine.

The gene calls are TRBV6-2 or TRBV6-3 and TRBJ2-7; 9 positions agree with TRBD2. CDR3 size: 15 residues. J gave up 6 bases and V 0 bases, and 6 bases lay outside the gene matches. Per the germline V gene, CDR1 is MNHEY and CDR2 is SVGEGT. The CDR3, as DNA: TGTGCCAGCAGTTACTCGGGACTAGCTGTGGGCGAGCAGTACTTC. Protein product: CASSYSGLAVGEQYF.

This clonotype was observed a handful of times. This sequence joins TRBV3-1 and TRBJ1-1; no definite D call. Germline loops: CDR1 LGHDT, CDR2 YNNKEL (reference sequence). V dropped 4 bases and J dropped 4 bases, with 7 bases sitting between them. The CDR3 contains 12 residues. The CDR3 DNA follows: TGTGCCAGCAGCCGCCTAGGCACTGAAGCTTTCTTT. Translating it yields CASSRLGTEAFF.

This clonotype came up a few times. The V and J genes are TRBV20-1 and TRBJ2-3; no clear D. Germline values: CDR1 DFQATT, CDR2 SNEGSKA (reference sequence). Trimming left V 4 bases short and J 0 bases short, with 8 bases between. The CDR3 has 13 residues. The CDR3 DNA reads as TGCAGTGCTAACCGTCCTAGCACAGATACGCAGTATTTT. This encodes CSANRPSTDTQYF.

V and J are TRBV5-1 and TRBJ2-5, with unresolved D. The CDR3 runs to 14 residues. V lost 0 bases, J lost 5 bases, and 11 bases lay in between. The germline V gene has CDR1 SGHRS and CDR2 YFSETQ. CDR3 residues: CASSLGDGSETQYF. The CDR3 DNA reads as TGCGCCAGCAGCTTGGGGGATGGAAGCGAGACCCAGTACTTC.

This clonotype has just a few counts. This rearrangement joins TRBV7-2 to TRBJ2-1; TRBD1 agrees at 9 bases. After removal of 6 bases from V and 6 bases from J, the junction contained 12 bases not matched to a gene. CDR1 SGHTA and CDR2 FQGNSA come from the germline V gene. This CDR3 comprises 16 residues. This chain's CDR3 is CASSPPGDRVSNEQFF. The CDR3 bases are TGTGCCAGCAGTCCACCCGGGGACAGGGTCAGCAATGAGCAGTTCTTC.

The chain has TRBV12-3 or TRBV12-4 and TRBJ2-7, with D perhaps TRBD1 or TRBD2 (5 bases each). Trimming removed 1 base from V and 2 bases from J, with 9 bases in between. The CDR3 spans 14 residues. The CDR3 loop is CASSLGGDPYEQYF. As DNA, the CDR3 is TGTGCCAGCAGTTTAGGAGGGGACCCCTACGAGCAGTACTTC.

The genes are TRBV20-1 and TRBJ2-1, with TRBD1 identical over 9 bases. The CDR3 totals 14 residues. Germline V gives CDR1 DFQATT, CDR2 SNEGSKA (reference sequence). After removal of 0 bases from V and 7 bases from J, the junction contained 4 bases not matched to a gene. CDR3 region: CSARDTGTGNEQFF. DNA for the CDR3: TGCAGTGCTAGAGATACAGGGACAGGGAATGAGCAGTTCTTC.

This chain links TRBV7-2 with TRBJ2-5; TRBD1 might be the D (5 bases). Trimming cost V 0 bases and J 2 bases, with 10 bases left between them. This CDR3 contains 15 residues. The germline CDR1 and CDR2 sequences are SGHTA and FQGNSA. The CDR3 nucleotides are TGTGCCAGCAGCTTAGCCGCCCGGACACAAGAGACCCAGTACTTC. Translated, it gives CASSLAARTQETQYF. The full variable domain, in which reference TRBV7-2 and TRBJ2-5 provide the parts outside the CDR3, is GAGVSQSPSNKVTEKGKDVELRCDPISGHTALYWYRQSLGQGLEFLIYFQGNSAPDKSGLPSDRFSAERTGGSVSTLTIQRTQQEDSAVYLCASSLAARTQETQYFGPGTRLLVL.

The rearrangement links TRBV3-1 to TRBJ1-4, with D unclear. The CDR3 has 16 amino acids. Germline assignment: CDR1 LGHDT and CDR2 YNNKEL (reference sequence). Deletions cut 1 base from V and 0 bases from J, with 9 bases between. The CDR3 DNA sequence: TGTGCCAGCAGCCAAGGGTGGGTCTCAACTAATGAAAAACTGTTTTTT. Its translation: CASSQGWVSTNEKLFF. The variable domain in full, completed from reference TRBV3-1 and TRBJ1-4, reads DTAVSQTPKYLVTQMGNDKSIKCEQNLGHDTMYWYKQDSKKFLKIMFSYNNKELIINETVPNRFSPKSPDKAHLNLHINSLELGDSAVYFCASSQGWVSTNEKLFFGSGTQLSVL.

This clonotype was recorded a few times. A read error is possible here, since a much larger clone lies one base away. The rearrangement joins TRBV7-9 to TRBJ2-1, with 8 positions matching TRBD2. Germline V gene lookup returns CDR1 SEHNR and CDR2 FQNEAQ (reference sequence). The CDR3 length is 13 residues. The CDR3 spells CASRLAGYNEQFF. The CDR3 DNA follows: TGTGCCAGCAGGTTAGCGGGGTACAATGAGCAGTTCTTC.

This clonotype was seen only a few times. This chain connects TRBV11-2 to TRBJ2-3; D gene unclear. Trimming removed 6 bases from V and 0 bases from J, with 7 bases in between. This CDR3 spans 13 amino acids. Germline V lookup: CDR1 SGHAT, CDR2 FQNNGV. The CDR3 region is CASRSTSTDTQYF. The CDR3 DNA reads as TGTGCCAGCAGGTCGACTAGCACAGATACGCAGTATTTT.

The chain's CDR3 is CASSLEGRVIYEQYF. CDR3 DNA: TGCGCCAGCAGCTTGGAGGGGAGGGTCATCTACGAGCAGTACTTC. This chain joins TRBV5-1 and TRBJ2-7, with 7 bases that match TRBD2. This CDR3 comprises 15 residues. Germline-derived CDR1 and CDR2 are SGHRS and YFSETQ. V dropped 0 bases and J dropped 3; count of bases not matched to a gene: 6.

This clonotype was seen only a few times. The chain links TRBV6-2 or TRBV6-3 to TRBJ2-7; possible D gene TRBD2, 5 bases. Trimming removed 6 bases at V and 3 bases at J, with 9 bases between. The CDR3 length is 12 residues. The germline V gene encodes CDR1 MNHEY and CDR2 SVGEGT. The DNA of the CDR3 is TGTGCCAGCAGAGGACTGCTCTACGAGCAGTACTTC. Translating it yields CASRGLLYEQYF.

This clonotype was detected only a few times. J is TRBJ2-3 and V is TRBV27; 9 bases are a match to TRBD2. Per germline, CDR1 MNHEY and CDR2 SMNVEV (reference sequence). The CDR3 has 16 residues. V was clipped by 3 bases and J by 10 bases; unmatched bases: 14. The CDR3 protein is CASSLTSGGGSFAQYF. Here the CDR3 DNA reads TGTGCCAGCAGTTTGACTAGCGGAGGCGGGAGTTTCGCGCAGTATTTT.

CDR3 region: CASSLALFPASGTDTQYF. The CDR3 nucleotides are TGCGCCAGCAGCTTGGCCTTGTTCCCGGCTAGCGGCACAGATACGCAGTATTTT. This chain joins TRBV5-1 and TRBJ2-3; maybe TRBD2 (6 bases). The V and J ends lost 0 bases and 1 base respectively, with 18 bases between them. The germline V gene has CDR1 SGHRS and CDR2 YFSETQ. The length of the CDR3 is 18 residues.

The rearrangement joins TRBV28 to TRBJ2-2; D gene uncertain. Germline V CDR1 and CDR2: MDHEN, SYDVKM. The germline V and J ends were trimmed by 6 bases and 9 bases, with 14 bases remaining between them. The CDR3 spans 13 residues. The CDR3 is CASSTHGHRELFF. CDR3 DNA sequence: TGTGCCAGCAGCACCCACGGGCACCGGGAGCTGTTTTTT.

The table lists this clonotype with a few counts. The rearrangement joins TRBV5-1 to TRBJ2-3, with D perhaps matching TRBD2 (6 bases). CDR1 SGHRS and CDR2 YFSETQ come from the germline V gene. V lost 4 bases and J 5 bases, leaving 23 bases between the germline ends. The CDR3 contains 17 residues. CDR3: CASSDKRIAEAGDTQYF. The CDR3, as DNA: TGCGCCAGCAGCGATAAGCGCATAGCGGAAGCCGGAGATACGCAGTATTTT.

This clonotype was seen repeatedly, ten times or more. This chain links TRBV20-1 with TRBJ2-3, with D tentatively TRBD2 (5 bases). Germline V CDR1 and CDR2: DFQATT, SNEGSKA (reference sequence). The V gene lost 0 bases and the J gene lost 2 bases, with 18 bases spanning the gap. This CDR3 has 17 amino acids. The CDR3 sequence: CSARDRSPSTSTDTQYF. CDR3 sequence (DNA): TGCAGTGCTAGAGATCGGTCTCCTAGCACTTCCACAGATACGCAGTATTTT.

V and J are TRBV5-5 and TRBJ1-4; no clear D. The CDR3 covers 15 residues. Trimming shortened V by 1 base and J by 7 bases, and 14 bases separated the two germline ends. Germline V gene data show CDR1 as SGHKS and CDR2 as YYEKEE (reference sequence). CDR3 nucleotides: TGTGCCAGCAGCTTGTCCGGGTACTCGGGTGAAAAACTGTTTTTT. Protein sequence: CASSLSGYSGEKLFF.

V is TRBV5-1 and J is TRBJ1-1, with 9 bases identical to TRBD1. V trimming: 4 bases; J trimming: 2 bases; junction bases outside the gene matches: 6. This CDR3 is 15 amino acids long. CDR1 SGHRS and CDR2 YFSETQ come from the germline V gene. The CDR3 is CASSLRDRANTEAFF. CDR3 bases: TGCGCCAGCAGCCTGCGGGACAGGGCTAACACTGAAGCTTTCTTT.